The sequence of this T cell receptor beta chain was determined in a study of cytomegalovirus exposure and HLA in healthy donors. This clone appeared once. Its antigen is as yet unknown. The PCR made use of 60 Vbeta and 13 Jbeta primers. The data were produced by immunoSEQ multiplex PCR, yet TCRdb's version contains in-frame clones alone and is incomplete. Found here are 100,000 to 150,000 clones, around three quarters of them singletons; the top ten hold 0.95% to 1.5%. V was trimmed by 2 bases and J by 3 bases, leaving 12 bases between them. Per the germline V gene, CDR1 is SGHRS and CDR2 is YFSETQ. The CDR3 loop spans 15 amino acids. Regarding the study as a whole: A link between a missense DCLRE1C variant and TCR beta V- and J-gene trimming emerged from a later analysis. Many donors carried some public TCRs, although rarity characterized most TCR sequences.

Sequences were obtained from PBMCs. The TCR comes from a female donor in good health and CMV-seronegative. The V call is TRBV5-1, the J call TRBJ1-3; D may be TRBD1 (5 bases). The chain's CDR3 is CASSLWPGNGNTIYF. CDR3 nucleotides: TGCGCCAGCAGCTTATGGCCAGGGAATGGAAACACCATATATTTT.